Sequencing of this T cell receptor beta chain was carried out in a study of graft-versus-host responses after intestinal transplantation. Background on the study: Grafts that recipients had were multivisceral, liver-intestinal, or isolated intestinal transplants. Tacrolimus plus steroids were given to all recipients for roughly 3 years, preceded by anti-thymocyte globulin induction.

Libraries were prepared by immunoSEQ multiplex PCR; TCRdb keeps only in-frame clonotypes and omits some of them. Of tens of thousands of clones in the sample, 90% were seen once. Germline CDR1 reads MNHEY; CDR2 reads SVGAGI. The germline V and J ends were trimmed by 4 bases and 4 bases, with 15 bases remaining between them. The CDR3 is 15 residues long. As for this clone: Its antigen is not known.

Study results and limitations: Researchers found GvH clones in recipient marrow, and some showed up first in ileum or blood. Those patients showing graft-donor T cell macrochimerism displayed high graft-versus-host to host-versus-graft clonal ratios in allografts.

The source material was unstimulated CD8+ T cells sorted from spleen or lymph node cells, sampled before intestinal transplant. This receptor was taken from a human donor who received an intestinal transplant. The chain recombines TRBV6-5 with TRBJ2-3, with a possible D match to TRBD2 (5 bases). The CDR3, as DNA: TGTGCCAGCAGTTCCACTAGTTCCTCCTCAGATACGCAGTATTTT. Translated, it gives CASSSTSSSSDTQYF.